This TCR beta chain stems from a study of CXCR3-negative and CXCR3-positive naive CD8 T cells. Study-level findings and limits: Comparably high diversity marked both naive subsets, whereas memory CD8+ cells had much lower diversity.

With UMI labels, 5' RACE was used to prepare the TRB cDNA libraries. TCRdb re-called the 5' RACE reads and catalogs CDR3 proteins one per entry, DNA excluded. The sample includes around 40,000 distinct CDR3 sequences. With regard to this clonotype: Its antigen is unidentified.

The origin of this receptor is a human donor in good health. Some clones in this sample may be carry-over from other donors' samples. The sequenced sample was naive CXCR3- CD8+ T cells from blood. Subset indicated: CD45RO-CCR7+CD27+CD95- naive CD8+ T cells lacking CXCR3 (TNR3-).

This chain's CDR3 is CASSFHTGMNTEAFF. The V and J genes are TRBV27 and TRBJ1-1; the TCRdb call, TRBD1, lacks DNA for checking. The germline V gene encodes CDR1 MNHEY and CDR2 SMNVEV (reference sequence). This CDR3 spans 15 amino acids.